This TCR beta chain was identified during a study of blood T cell repertoires in COVID-19 (dated by TCRdb to the early 2020s). Looking at the study overall: Samples from collaborators originated in the United States, Italy and Spain and spanned both the acute and convalescent phases of COVID-19. The prospective study material was composed of cDNA or gDNA derived from T cells, B-cell-depleted T cells, or PBMCs. Subjects who had been exposed to COVID-19, were actively infected with it, or had recovered from it provided the deeply sampled blood TCRbeta repertoires that made up the dataset. The repertoires were made available in a free public database intended to serve as a resource for research on the immune response to SARS-CoV-2. The samples were drawn from two sources: the first 160 participants of the ongoing ImmuneRACE study, and about 1,300 subjects contributed by 6 global collaborators. Nearly every sample came with metadata listing a de-identified subject ID, COVID-19 status, age in years and sex. Where available, HLA class I and class II types were taken from metadata supplied by the sample provider and were not determined by assay-based typing.

About this clone itself: This receptor's antigen is unknown. The sample holds no much larger clone one base away, and base qualities are not on file.

Reading from cysteine to phenylalanine, the CDR3 counts 12 amino acids. Solely the CDR3 DNA is kept, with 36 bases framed from the first base. Sequences DFQATT (CDR1) and SNEGSKA (CDR2) are obtained from the germline V gene (reference sequence). V is reduced by 3 bases and J by 1 base, leaving a spacing of 6 bases between them. Collaborating institutions collected whole blood in K2EDTA tubes following their own protocols. For TCRbeta analysis, collaborator samples were shipped as frozen whole blood, as isolated PBMCs, or as DNA extracted from either sample type. The immunoSEQ Assay, a bias-controlled multiplex PCR, was used to amplify TCRbeta CDR3 regions from genomic DNA. The authors' analysis ran thus. The number of nucleated cells in each sample was estimated by amplification of reference gene primers within the assay. Sequence reads were collapsed and filtered to measure the absolute abundance of every unique TCRbeta CDR3 rearrangement. For each sample, productive Simpson clonality was calculated by taking the square root of Simpson's diversity index across productive rearrangements. Held by TCRdb, this immuneACCESS table contains in-frame sequences only and omits some clones. Under half of the omission traces to an unresolved V gene where checked; the cause of the rest is unknown. That table gives V, J and clone size, and the DNA gave D and trimming. This sample holds some 130,000 clones; about 70% were observed only once. The top ten hold about an eighth of the sample.

Results and caveats for the whole study, not just this receptor: Clinical and demographic metadata were provided uncurated, with the amount varying by source and participant.

Sequences were obtained from peripheral blood. The sequence was obtained from a man older than 75 with acute or convalescent COVID-19. The chain employs TRBV20-1 and TRBJ1-1; the D segment cannot be called with confidence. In nucleotide form, the sequence is TGCAGTGCTAGTCCCCGGAACACTGAAGCTTTCTTT. It specifies CSASPRNTEAFF.